Reported below is one T cell receptor beta chain. The data originate from a study of T-cell reconstitution after alpha-beta-depleted transplantation in children. With 4 bases removed from V and 1 base from J, the gap between germline ends came to 7 bases. This CDR3 has 13 residues. It was with unique molecular identifiers that the TCRbeta library was prepared. TCRdb passed the PCR reads through MiXCR, listing each CDR3 protein once. This table holds over 400,000 distinct CDR3 sequences, roughly an eighth found once. The sample was PBMCs from the stem cell graft donor, taken from the stem cell graft. The source of this sequence is a human donor who donated a stem cell graft to a child with combined immunodeficiency. The chain employs TRBV12-3 or TRBV12-4 and TRBJ2-5; no clear D. DNA of the CDR3: TGTGCCAGCAGTTCCGGAATCCAAGAGACCCAGTACTTC. Translated: CASSSGIQETQYF.